A selection of T cell receptor beta chains follows, all from one sample in a study of Graves' ophthalmopathy and Graves' hyperthyroidism. Each CDR3 protein gets one entry after TCRdb re-called the multiplex PCR reads with MiXCR. The data contain about 1.1 million distinct CDR3 sequences, about 36% of them singletons. Source material: peripheral blood or thyroid tissue (not recorded which). The origin of the receptors is an adult man with Graves' hyperthyroidism. The CDR3 runs from the conserved cysteine through the conserved F or W. The order of the fields is clone size, J gene, V gene, D gene, CDR3 DNA, CDR3 protein. A D gene is named only where the DNA matches it firmly. The listing skips clone size in some rows; elsewhere it reads once, few, many or a size class.

abundance: many; j_gene: TRBJ2-7; v_gene: TRBV10-2; d_gene: -; CDR3nt: TGCGCCAGCAGTGCAGGGTTGGCCTACGAGCAGTACTTC; CDR3aa: CASSAGLAYEQYF
abundance: many; j_gene: TRBJ1-2; v_gene: TRBV12-3/TRBV12-4; d_gene: -; CDR3nt: TGTGCCAGCAGCCTACAATTAAACTATGGCTACACCTTC; CDR3aa: CASSLQLNYGYTF
abundance: many; j_gene: TRBJ1-5; v_gene: TRBV4-3; d_gene: -; CDR3nt: TGCGCCAGCAGCCAAGACCCGTCTCAGGATCGGCAGCCCCAGCATTTT; CDR3aa: CASSQDPSQDRQPQHF
abundance: -; j_gene: TRBJ2-5; v_gene: TRBV10-3; d_gene: -; CDR3nt: TGTGCCAGCAGTTACCCCTATGGGGAGACCCAGTACTTC; CDR3aa: CASSYPYGETQYF
abundance: -; j_gene: TRBJ2-1; v_gene: TRBV29-1; d_gene: -; CDR3nt: TGCAGCGTTAAAGGGGGTCAGACTAATGAGCAGTTCTTC; CDR3aa: CSVKGGQTNEQFF
abundance: many; j_gene: TRBJ1-4; v_gene: TRBV11-2; d_gene: TRBD1; CDR3nt: TGTGCCAGCAGGCGGACAGGGGCTAATGAAAAACTGTTTTTT; CDR3aa: CASRRTGANEKLFF
abundance: -; j_gene: TRBJ1-6; v_gene: TRBV25-1; d_gene: -; CDR3nt: TGTGCCAGCAGTGAATCGAGGATTGGGGTAGGATCACCCCTCCACTTT; CDR3aa: CASSESRIGVGSPLHF
abundance: -; j_gene: TRBJ2-7; v_gene: TRBV6-2/TRBV6-3; d_gene: -; CDR3nt: TGTGCCAGCAGTTTTCGGACAGTGCCCACCTACGAGCAGTACTTC; CDR3aa: CASSFRTVPTYEQYF
abundance: -; j_gene: TRBJ2-5; v_gene: TRBV7-2; d_gene: TRBD1; CDR3nt: TGTGCCAGCAGCCCCGGACAGGTGCTTTGGGAGACCCAGTACTTC; CDR3aa: CASSPGQVLWETQYF
abundance: -; j_gene: TRBJ1-2; v_gene: TRBV28; d_gene: -; CDR3nt: TGTGCCAGCAGCGCCTTGATCGGCTATGGCTACACCTTC; CDR3aa: CASSALIGYGYTF
abundance: -; j_gene: TRBJ1-2; v_gene: TRBV19; d_gene: -; CDR3nt: TGTGCCAGTACCTGGAGGGGCGAAGCTTTC; CDR3aa: CASTWRGEAF
abundance: -; j_gene: TRBJ2-2; v_gene: TRBV20-1; d_gene: -; CDR3nt: TGCAGTGCATCCCCAGGGTTCGCCGGGGAGCTGTTTTTT; CDR3aa: CSASPGFAGELFF
abundance: -; j_gene: TRBJ2-5; v_gene: TRBV11-2; d_gene: TRBD1; CDR3nt: TGTGCCAGCAGCCCTATAGGAGGGGGGACAGGCGGGGAGACCCAGTACTTC; CDR3aa: CASSPIGGGTGGETQYF
abundance: -; j_gene: TRBJ1-5; v_gene: TRBV15; d_gene: TRBD1; CDR3nt: TGTGCCACCAGCAGACCGGACAGGCGCGATCAGCCCCAGCATTTT; CDR3aa: CATSRPDRRDQPQHF
abundance: many; j_gene: TRBJ1-5; v_gene: TRBV10-2; d_gene: -; CDR3nt: TGCGCCAGCAGTGAGTCATCGTTACCCGGGAGCAATCAGCCCCAGCATTTT; CDR3aa: CASSESSLPGSNQPQHF
abundance: -; j_gene: TRBJ1-5; v_gene: TRBV25-1; d_gene: TRBD1; CDR3nt: TGTGCCAGCAGTGTAGGGGACAGGGGTGGCCAGCCCCAGCATTTT; CDR3aa: CASSVGDRGGQPQHF
abundance: few; j_gene: TRBJ1-1; v_gene: TRBV6-5; d_gene: -; CDR3nt: TGTGCCAGCAGGGTATCGGCGAACACTGAAGCTTTCTTT; CDR3aa: CASRVSANTEAFF
abundance: many; j_gene: TRBJ2-2; v_gene: TRBV15; d_gene: TRBD2; CDR3nt: TGTGCCACCACCCCGGGAGGACTCAAAAACACCGGGGAGCTGTTTTTT; CDR3aa: CATTPGGLKNTGELFF
abundance: once; j_gene: TRBJ2-2; v_gene: TRBV6-4; d_gene: -; CDR3nt: TGTGCCAGCAGTTACAGGGTGAACACCGGGGGGCTGTTTTTT; CDR3aa: CASSYRVNTGGLFF
abundance: many; j_gene: TRBJ2-5; v_gene: TRBV7-2; d_gene: -; CDR3nt: TGTGCCAGCATCGGGAACCAAGAGACCCAGTACTTC; CDR3aa: CASIGNQETQYF
abundance: -; j_gene: TRBJ1-1; v_gene: TRBV29-1; d_gene: TRBD1; CDR3nt: TGCAGCGTAGCCGGGACAGGGGGAACGGCTGAAGCTTTCTTT; CDR3aa: CSVAGTGGTAEAFF
abundance: many; j_gene: TRBJ1-5; v_gene: TRBV7-2; d_gene: -; CDR3nt: TGTGCCAGCAGCCCCGGGGGGACCCAGCATTTT; CDR3aa: CASSPGGTQHF
abundance: -; j_gene: TRBJ2-4; v_gene: TRBV7-8; d_gene: -; CDR3nt: TGTGCCAGCACCAAAACTAGGACGGAAGACATTCAGTACTTC; CDR3aa: CASTKTRTEDIQYF
abundance: many; j_gene: TRBJ2-7; v_gene: TRBV5-1; d_gene: TRBD1; CDR3nt: TGCGCCAGCAGCAAGGATGGTCGGCCAGGGGGCTACGAGCAGTACTTC; CDR3aa: CASSKDGRPGGYEQYF
abundance: -; j_gene: TRBJ2-7; v_gene: TRBV5-1; d_gene: TRBD1; CDR3nt: TGCGCCAGCCAACGGGACAGACCCTACGAGCAGTACTTC; CDR3aa: CASQRDRPYEQYF
abundance: -; j_gene: TRBJ2-7; v_gene: TRBV20-1; d_gene: TRBD1; CDR3nt: TGCAGTGCTAGGCAGGGGGCTTCATACGAGCAGTACTTC; CDR3aa: CSARQGASYEQYF
abundance: -; j_gene: TRBJ1-2; v_gene: TRBV2; d_gene: TRBD1; CDR3nt: TGTGCCAGCAAAACTACCGGACAGGTGGGCGATGGCTACACCTTC; CDR3aa: CASKTTGQVGDGYTF
abundance: many; j_gene: TRBJ2-7; v_gene: TRBV11-2; d_gene: TRBD1; CDR3nt: TGTGCCAGCAGCTTAGAACCGGGACAGGGCGACGAGCAGTACTTC; CDR3aa: CASSLEPGQGDEQYF
abundance: many; j_gene: TRBJ1-2; v_gene: TRBV15; d_gene: -; CDR3nt: TGTGCCACCAGCAGAGATGGGTCAGCATATGGCTACACCTTC; CDR3aa: CATSRDGSAYGYTF
abundance: many; j_gene: TRBJ1-2; v_gene: TRBV19; d_gene: TRBD1; CDR3nt: TGTGCCAGTAGTACCCTCCGGACAGGGGGCTATGGCTACACCTTC; CDR3aa: CASSTLRTGGYGYTF
abundance: -; j_gene: TRBJ1-5; v_gene: TRBV10-3; d_gene: -; CDR3nt: TGTGCCATCAGTGACAGGGACAGCAATCAGCCCCAGCATTTT; CDR3aa: CAISDRDSNQPQHF
abundance: -; j_gene: TRBJ1-1; v_gene: TRBV29-1; d_gene: TRBD1; CDR3nt: TGCAGCGGCTCCGGGACAGGGGTCATGAACACTGAAGCTTTCTTT; CDR3aa: CSGSGTGVMNTEAFF
abundance: -; j_gene: TRBJ2-5; v_gene: TRBV5-6; d_gene: -; CDR3nt: TGTGCCAGCATACCACAGGGTGCTACAGGTGGGGAGACCCAGTACTTC; CDR3aa: CASIPQGATGGETQYF
abundance: many; j_gene: TRBJ2-5; v_gene: TRBV2; d_gene: -; CDR3nt: TGTGCCAGCAGTGAGTCCAGGTTCCAAGAGACCCAGTACTTC; CDR3aa: CASSESRFQETQYF
abundance: -; j_gene: TRBJ2-7; v_gene: TRBV2; d_gene: TRBD1; CDR3nt: TGTGCCAGCAGAAGGGACAGGGATACATCCGAGCAGTACTTC; CDR3aa: CASRRDRDTSEQYF
abundance: -; j_gene: TRBJ1-3; v_gene: TRBV6-5; d_gene: TRBD1; CDR3nt: TGTGCCAGCAGTTACTCCCGGGACAGCCGAACCATATATTTT; CDR3aa: CASSYSRDSRTIYF
abundance: -; j_gene: TRBJ1-3; v_gene: TRBV6-5; d_gene: -; CDR3nt: TGTGCCAGCGGGGGCAGGGACTCTGGAAACACCATATATTTT; CDR3aa: CASGGRDSGNTIYF
abundance: once; j_gene: TRBJ2-7; v_gene: TRBV6-1; d_gene: -; CDR3nt: TGTGCCAGCAGCGACCTTGGGGAGCCCTACGAGCAGTACTTC; CDR3aa: CASSDLGEPYEQYF
abundance: -; j_gene: TRBJ2-5; v_gene: TRBV12-3/TRBV12-4; d_gene: TRBD1; CDR3nt: TGTGCCAGCAGCCTCCAACAGGGGGCCACAGAGACCCAGTACTTC; CDR3aa: CASSLQQGATETQYF
abundance: few; j_gene: TRBJ2-2; v_gene: TRBV12-3/TRBV12-4; d_gene: -; CDR3nt: TGTGCCAGCAGTTCCCCGACACTACACACCGGGGAGCTGTTTTTT; CDR3aa: CASSSPTLHTGELFF
abundance: many; j_gene: TRBJ1-2; v_gene: TRBV4-1; d_gene: -; CDR3nt: TGCGCCAGCAGCCCCTCACAGGTGCTCTATGGCTACACCTTC; CDR3aa: CASSPSQVLYGYTF
abundance: few; j_gene: TRBJ2-7; v_gene: TRBV12-3/TRBV12-4; d_gene: TRBD2; CDR3nt: TGTGCCAGCAGTTTAGAGACTAGCGGGAGTGCCTACGAGCAGTACTTC; CDR3aa: CASSLETSGSAYEQYF
abundance: few; j_gene: TRBJ1-2; v_gene: TRBV6-1; d_gene: -; CDR3nt: TGTGCCAGCGGGCCGCAGGGAAATGGTCGCTACACCTTC; CDR3aa: CASGPQGNGRYTF
abundance: -; j_gene: TRBJ2-5; v_gene: TRBV6-6; d_gene: -; CDR3nt: TGTGCCAGCAGTTACCAGTACTTC; CDR3aa: CASSYQYF
abundance: many; j_gene: TRBJ2-7; v_gene: TRBV7-2; d_gene: -; CDR3nt: TGTGCCAGCAGATTAGGGCGGGGAGACCCAGCCCTCTACGAGCAGTACTTC; CDR3aa: CASRLGRGDPALYEQYF